Below are 14 T cell receptor beta chains sequenced from a single sample in a study of blood T cell repertoires in COVID-19. Generated by immunoSEQ multiplex PCR, the TCRdb table keeps only in-frame clones and is missing some. This table holds some 260,000 clones, about 87% found once. Sequenced sample: peripheral blood. All receptors derive from a woman aged 70 to 79 with COVID-19, enrolled during active disease.

This rearrangement joins TRBV21-1 to TRBJ1-5. TRBV21-1 is a pseudogene segment. This CDR3 spans 15 amino acids. The CDR3 loop reads CASSGGGRSPRPQHF. The DNA of the CDR3 is TGTGCCAGCAGCGGAGGCGGACGGTCCCCCCGGCCCCAGCATTTT.

V usage is TRBV27 and J usage is TRBJ1-4, with 7 bases aligning to TRBD1. The CDR3 has 17 residues. Losses at the gene ends were 5 bases for V and 1 base for J; bases not matched to a gene: 10. Germline lookup yields CDR1 MNHEY and CDR2 SMNVEV (reference sequence). The chain's CDR3 is CASSKWGQRGTNEKLFF. CDR3 DNA sequence: TGTGCCAGCAGTAAATGGGGACAGAGGGGAACTAATGAAAAACTGTTTTTT.

CDR3 sequence (DNA): TGTGCCAGCAGCAGGTATCGGACAGGGGATGGCTACACCTTC. Amino acid sequence: CASSRYRTGDGYTF. The chain joins TRBV7-2 to TRBJ1-2; 9 bases are shared with TRBD1. There are 14 residues in the CDR3. Per germline, CDR1 SGHTA and CDR2 FQGNSA. Trimming cost V 5 bases and J 6 bases; bases outside gene matches: 7. The entire variable domain, with the rest obtained from reference TRBV7-2 and TRBJ1-2, is as follows: GAGVSQSPSNKVTEKGKDVELRCDPISGHTALYWYRQSLGQGLEFLIYFQGNSAPDKSGLPSDRFSAERTGGSVSTLTIQRTQQEDSAVYLCASSRYRTGDGYTFGSGTRLTVV.

The genes are TRBV11-2 and TRBJ1-2; possibly TRBD1 for D (5 bases). V was cut by 1 base and J by 5 bases, with 8 bases left in between. From germline, CDR1 is SGHAT and CDR2 FQNNGV. The CDR3 has 13 amino acids. The CDR3 reads CASSLGGQYGYTF. In nucleotides, the CDR3 is TGTGCCAGCAGCTTAGGGGGCCAGTATGGCTACACCTTC.

The V gene is TRBV5-1, the J gene TRBJ2-1; 11 positions agree with TRBD1. After removal of 7 bases from V and 8 bases from J, the junction contained 8 bases not matched to a gene. CDR1 and CDR2 from the germline V gene are SGHRS and YFSETQ. The CDR3 consists of 14 residues. The CDR3 DNA is TGCGCCAGCCTACCGGGACAGGGGGAAGATGAGCAGTTCTTC. Encoded protein: CASLPGQGEDEQFF. The full variable domain, its missing parts supplied by reference TRBV5-1 and TRBJ2-1, is KAGVTQTPRYLIKTRGQQVTLSCSPISGHRSVSWYQQTPGQGLQFLFEYFSETQRNKGNFPGRFSGRQFSNSRSEMNVSTLELGDSALYLCASLPGQGEDEQFFGPGTRLTVL.

The CDR3 coding sequence is TGTGCCAGCACAGGCCACGGCAGAAACTATGGCTACACCTTC. This codes for CASTGHGRNYGYTF. This chain uses TRBV27 with TRBJ1-2; no reliable D call. V was pared by 7 bases and J by 2 bases, with 14 bases between. The CDR3 covers 14 residues. Germline V gene sequence: CDR1 MNHEY, CDR2 SMNVEV (reference sequence).

The chain uses TRBV7-8 and TRBJ1-6; D is ambiguous. Per germline, CDR1 SGHVS and CDR2 FQNEAQ. The CDR3 is made up of 12 amino acids. The germline V and J ends were trimmed by 5 bases and 8 bases, with 7 bases remaining between them. The CDR3 DNA is TGTGCCAGCAGCCTCAATGATTCACCCCTCCACTTT. Translating it yields CASSLNDSPLHF.

The V gene is TRBV9, the J gene TRBJ1-4, with D perhaps TRBD1 (5 bases). Germline V gene lookup returns CDR1 SGDLS and CDR2 YYNGEE. V was shortened by 3 bases and J by 4 bases, with 13 bases between the two germline ends. The CDR3 has 15 residues. The CDR3 reads CASSAGGRLNEKLFF. The CDR3 DNA follows: TGTGCCAGCAGCGCTGGGGGGAGGCTTAATGAAAAACTGTTTTTT.

The rearrangement uses TRBV6-1 and TRBJ2-1; 10 positions agree with TRBD2. The CDR3 totals 17 residues. V trimming: 3 bases; J trimming: 8 bases; junction bases outside the gene matches: 13. Germline CDR1 MNHNS, CDR2 SASEGT. The CDR3 region is CASSDSSGRYVYDEQFF. The CDR3 nucleotides read TGTGCCAGCAGTGATTCTAGCGGGAGATATGTTTACGATGAGCAGTTCTTC.

This clone has only one observation. This chain links TRBV12-3 or TRBV12-4 with TRBJ2-3, with 7 bases identical to TRBD2. V lost 6 bases, J lost 6 bases, and 3 bases stayed unmatched. CDR3 size: 12 residues. CDR3 region: CASSPGRDTQYF. The DNA of the CDR3 is TGTGCCAGCAGCCCCGGGAGGGATACGCAGTATTTT.

V gene TRBV13 combines with J gene TRBJ2-1, with D possibly matching TRBD1 (5 bases). From germline, CDR1 is PRHDT and CDR2 FYEKMQ (reference sequence). The V end lost 1 base, the J end lost 1 base, and 11 bases lay between the germline ends. This CDR3 contains 16 residues. As DNA, the CDR3 is TGTGCCAGCAGCTTAGTAGGCAGGGCGTCCTACAATGAGCAGTTCTTC. Translation gives CASSLVGRASYNEQFF.

This clone was seen a single time. This chain joins TRBV10-3 and TRBJ1-4; D remains ambiguous. Trimming left V 5 bases short and J 7 bases short, with 17 bases between. CDR3 size: 15 residues. The V gene's germline CDR1 is ENHRY and CDR2 SYGVKD. The CDR3 coding sequence is TGTGCCATCAGTCCCCGGTCCTCCCCCGGTGAAAAACTGTTTTTT. Amino acid sequence: CAISPRSSPGEKLFF.

The CDR3 here is CASSLDPALIGYTF. For the CDR3, the DNA is TGCGCCAGCAGCTTGGATCCAGCGCTGATTGGCTACACCTTC. The genes are TRBV5-1 and TRBJ1-2, with D uncertain. This CDR3 has 14 amino acids. The germline gives CDR1 SGHRS, CDR2 YFSETQ. Trimming shortened V by 0 bases and J by 7 bases, and 13 bases separated the two germline ends. Drawing the rest from reference TRBV5-1 and TRBJ1-2, the complete variable domain is KAGVTQTPRYLIKTRGQQVTLSCSPISGHRSVSWYQQTPGQGLQFLFEYFSETQRNKGNFPGRFSGRQFSNSRSEMNVSTLELGDSALYLCASSLDPALIGYTFGSGTRLTVV.

The V gene is TRBV5-1, the J gene TRBJ1-2; D is perhaps TRBD1 (5 bases). Germline loops: CDR1 SGHRS, CDR2 YFSETQ. CDR3 length: 13 amino acids. Between the trimmed V and J ends, which lost 6 bases and 4 bases, there was a span of 13 bases. The CDR3 reads CASTPGGSYGYTF. As DNA, the CDR3 is TGCGCCAGCACCCCTGGGGGGTCCTATGGCTACACCTTC.